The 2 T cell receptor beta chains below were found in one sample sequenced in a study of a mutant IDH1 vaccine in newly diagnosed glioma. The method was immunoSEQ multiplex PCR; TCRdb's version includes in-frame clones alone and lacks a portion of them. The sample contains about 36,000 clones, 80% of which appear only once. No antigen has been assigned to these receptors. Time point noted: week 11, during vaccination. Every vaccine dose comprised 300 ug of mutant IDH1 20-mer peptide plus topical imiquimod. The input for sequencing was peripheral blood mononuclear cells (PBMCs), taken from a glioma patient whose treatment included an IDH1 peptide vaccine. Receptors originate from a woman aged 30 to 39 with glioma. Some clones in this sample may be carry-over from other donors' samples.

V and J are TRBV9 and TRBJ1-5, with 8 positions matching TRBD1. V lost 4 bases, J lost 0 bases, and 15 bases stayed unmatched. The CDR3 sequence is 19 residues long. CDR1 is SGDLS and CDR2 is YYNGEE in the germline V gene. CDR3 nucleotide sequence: TGTGCCAGCAGCCAGGGGGGGGGACAGGTTCCTTATAGCAATCAGCCCCAGCATTTT. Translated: CASSQGGGQVPYSNQPQHF.

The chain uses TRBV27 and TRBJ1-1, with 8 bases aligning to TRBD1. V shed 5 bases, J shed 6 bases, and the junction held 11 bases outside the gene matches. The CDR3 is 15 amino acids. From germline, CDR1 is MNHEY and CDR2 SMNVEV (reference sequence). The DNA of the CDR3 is TGTGCCAGCAGTCGGGACAGGAGTCTAGTCGCTGAAGCTTTCTTT. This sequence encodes CASSRDRSLVAEAFF.